Listed below are T cell receptor beta chains from one sample, sequenced in a study of Ad26.COV2.S vaccination and SARS-CoV-2 variants. The protocol was immunoSEQ multiplex PCR, while the TCRdb copy is restricted to in-frame clones and leaves out a portion. The sample shows roughly 410,000 clones, under 90% of them seen only once. Material: peripheral blood, obtained in a trial of Ad26.COV2.S vaccine versus placebo. The receptor source for this set is a person between 18 and 60 years old who received the Ad26.COV2.S COVID-19 vaccine or a placebo. CDR3s include the opening cysteine and the closing phenylalanine or tryptophan. Each record gives: J gene, clone size, D gene, CDR3 length, V gene, CDR3 DNA, CDR3 protein. A D gene is named only where the DNA matches it firmly. A clone size is listed for some rows: how often the clone was seen (once, few, many), or a class if it is expanded.

TRBJ1-1,few,NA,14,TRBV4-1,TGCGCCAGCAGCCAAGAGGCCCGGAACACTGAAGCTTTCTTT,CASSQEARNTEAFF
TRBJ1-1,NA,NA,16,TRBV4-1,TGCGCCAGCAGCCAAGATCCAGACAGGAGAGGCACTGAAGCTTTCTTT,CASSQDPDRRGTEAFF
TRBJ1-2,NA,NA,13,TRBV5-1,TGCGCCAGCAGCTCCAGGACAGATTCCGGCTACACCTTC,CASSSRTDSGYTF
TRBJ2-7,NA,NA,14,TRBV9,TGTGCCAGCAGCGTAGCAGGGCCCCCCTACGAGCAGTACTTC,CASSVAGPPYEQYF
TRBJ2-7,NA,TRBD2,15,TRBV6-5,TGTGCCAGCAGTTACTCTAGGGCTAGCGGGGCCGAGCAGTACTTC,CASSYSRASGAEQYF
TRBJ1-1,once,NA,14,TRBV18,TGTGCCAGCTCCCCTTATCCCGGACAGTTTGAAGCTTTCTTT,CASSPYPGQFEAFF
TRBJ1-6,NA,TRBD1,13,TRBV2,TGTGCCAGCAGGGGACAGGGTAATTCACCCCTCCACTTT,CASRGQGNSPLHF
TRBJ1-1,few,TRBD1,14,TRBV7-9,TGTGCCAGCAGCTTACCCAGGGGGCACACTGAAGCTTTCTTT,CASSLPRGHTEAFF
TRBJ1-1,NA,TRBD1,13,TRBV19,TGTGCCAGTATTACAGGGGGGAACACTGAAGCTTTCTTT,CASITGGNTEAFF
TRBJ1-2,NA,NA,14,TRBV29-1,TGCAGCGTTGAAGATTCCTGGCCAGACTATGGCTACACCTTC,CSVEDSWPDYGYTF
TRBJ2-7,NA,NA,15,TRBV11-2,TGTGCCAGCAGCTTAGTGGCGGGGGCCTCCTACGAGCAGTACTTC,CASSLVAGASYEQYF
TRBJ2-7,NA,TRBD2,15,TRBV7-9,TGTGCCAGCAGCTTACGGGCGGGAGGGCCTGACGAGCAGTACTTC,CASSLRAGGPDEQYF
TRBJ2-6,once,NA,17,TRBV30,TGTGCCTGGAGCTACAGGGCTGGACGCTCTGGGGCCAACGTCCTGACTTTC,CAWSYRAGRSGANVLTF
TRBJ2-7,NA,TRBD2,18,TRBV4-1,TGCGCCAGCAGCCAAGAGGGGACTAGCGTGTTGGGGGCCTACGAGCAGTACTTC,CASSQEGTSVLGAYEQYF
TRBJ2-1,NA,TRBD1,15,TRBV25-1,TGTGCCAGCAGTGGACAGGGGGGATCCTACAATGAGCAGTTCTTC,CASSGQGGSYNEQFF
TRBJ2-5,NA,NA,15,TRBV6-5,TGTGCCAGCAGTTACTCGGCGGGGTACGGAGAGACCCAGTACTTC,CASSYSAGYGETQYF
TRBJ2-2,once,NA,15,TRBV6-5,TGTGCCAGCAGTCTTTTCCGGGGCCTGGAAGGGGAGCTGTTTTTT,CASSLFRGLEGELFF
TRBJ1-1,NA,NA,14,TRBV7-9,TGTGCCAGCAGCTTAGCGCAGGCGAGAACTGAAGCTTTCTTT,CASSLAQARTEAFF
TRBJ2-7,NA,NA,13,TRBV27,TGTGCCAGCAGAAATTCGGGGAACTACGAGCAGTACTTC,CASRNSGNYEQYF
TRBJ1-2,NA,TRBD1,16,TRBV5-4,TGTGCCAGCAGCCCGGGAGACGGACAGGGGCGAGGTGGCTACACCTTC,CASSPGDGQGRGGYTF
TRBJ1-3,NA,NA,12,TRBV5-4,TGTGCCAGCAGCTTGGATGGAAACACCATATATTTT,CASSLDGNTIYF
TRBJ1-4,NA,NA,12,TRBV12-3/TRBV12-4,TGTGCCAGCAGTTTGCAAAATGAAAAACTGTTTTTT,CASSLQNEKLFF
TRBJ1-2,NA,NA,15,TRBV5-1,TGCGCCAGCACCCTAGGCGTTGACAGTAACTATGGCTACACCTTC,CASTLGVDSNYGYTF
TRBJ1-5,NA,NA,14,TRBV7-9,TGTGCCAGCAGCTTAGGCAGACAGGATCAGCCCCAGCATTTT,CASSLGRQDQPQHF
TRBJ2-4,NA,TRBD2,12,TRBV20-1,TGCAGTGCTAGTAGGACTAGGGACATTCAGTACTTC,CSASRTRDIQYF
TRBJ1-1,few,NA,13,TRBV18,TGTGCCAGCTCACCAGACACAAACACTGAAGCTTTCTTT,CASSPDTNTEAFF
TRBJ1-1,NA,NA,12,TRBV3-1/TRBV3-2,TGTGCCAGCAGCCAATTAGGTACTGAAGCTTTCTTT,CASSQLGTEAFF
TRBJ2-4,NA,NA,12,TRBV6-6,TGTGCCAGCAGTTACGCAGGGGACATTCAGTACTTC,CASSYAGDIQYF
TRBJ1-6,NA,NA,14,TRBV5-1,TGCGCCAGCAGCCCGGACGGTGCCAGTTCACCCCTCCACTTT,CASSPDGASSPLHF
TRBJ1-1,NA,NA,16,TRBV7-2,TGTGCCAGCAGCTTATTAGGGTTATTATCCGACACTGAAGCTTTCTTT,CASSLLGLLSDTEAFF
TRBJ1-2,NA,NA,13,TRBV5-6,TGTGCCAGCACCCCCCCCGGCGGGTATGGCTACACCTTC,CASTPPGGYGYTF
TRBJ2-7,NA,TRBD1,16,TRBV30,TGTGCCTGGAGGGGACCGGGACAGGGGATTGCAAACGAGCAGTACTTC,CAWRGPGQGIANEQYF
TRBJ1-2,NA,TRBD1,16,TRBV6-5,TGTGCCAGCAGTTACTCCCTAACAGGGGCGAACTATGGCTACACCTTC,CASSYSLTGANYGYTF
TRBJ2-3,NA,TRBD1,14,TRBV10-3,TGTGCCATCAGGGGGACAGGGCGTGCAGATACGCAGTATTTT,CAIRGTGRADTQYF
TRBJ1-1,NA,NA,15,TRBV11-2,TGTGCCAGCAGCTTAGGTTTGGGGGGGCCCACTGAAGCTTTCTTT,CASSLGLGGPTEAFF
TRBJ2-3,NA,TRBD2,16,TRBV9,TGTGCCAGCGGAAACCAGGCTAGCGGATTCACAGATACGCAGTATTTT,CASGNQASGFTDTQYF
TRBJ2-1,few,NA,12,TRBV5-1,TGCGCCAGCAGTGGGGATTACAATGAGCAGTTCTTC,CASSGDYNEQFF
TRBJ2-1,NA,NA,15,TRBV25-1,TGTGCCAGCAGTGAATTGGGGTCAGGGGCAAATGAGCAGTTCTTC,CASSELGSGANEQFF
TRBJ1-5,NA,NA,13,TRBV14,TGTGCCAGCAGCCCGACAGGAAATCAGCCCCAGCATTTT,CASSPTGNQPQHF
TRBJ1-2,NA,NA,13,TRBV21-1,TGCTACGCTTCTTCAGGGCTAAACTATGGCTACACCTTC,CYASSGLNYGYTF
TRBJ1-2,NA,NA,13,TRBV6-1,TGTGCCAGCAGTGAAAGGCTGAACTATGGCTACACCTTC,CASSERLNYGYTF
TRBJ2-1,NA,TRBD2,15,TRBV4-3,TGCGCCAGCAGCCACCTTAGCGGGGGGCCCAATGAGCAGTTCTTC,CASSHLSGGPNEQFF
TRBJ2-7,once,NA,14,TRBV5-5,TGTGCCAGCAGCTTAATTGGACTTTTGAGCAAGCAGTACTTC,CASSLIGLLSKQYF
TRBJ1-6,few,NA,18,TRBV4-1,TGCGCCAGCAGCCAAGAGGAGAATCCGAGCTCCTATAATTCACCCCTCCACTTT,CASSQEENPSSYNSPLHF
TRBJ1-4,NA,NA,13,TRBV5-1,TGCGCCAGCAGCTTAGGACGATTTGAAAAACTGTTTTTT,CASSLGRFEKLFF
TRBJ2-3,NA,TRBD2,15,TRBV19,TGTGCCAGTAGTCGGGCGGGGGGGCTGACAGATACGCAGTATTTT,CASSRAGGLTDTQYF